The entry below gives a single TCR beta chain sequence along with its context. The data were taken from a study of blood T cell repertoires in COVID-19. Turning to the study itself: The samples span acute and convalescent COVID-19 from the United States, Italy and Spain. The analysed material was cDNA or gDNA that came from T cells, B-cell-depleted T cells, or PBMCs.

There are 15 residues in the CDR3. Original processing notes: Reference gene primer amplification yielded estimated nucleated cell counts. TCRdb's copy holds only in-frame clones and misses some; the assay was immunoSEQ multiplex PCR. V, J and clone size reflect that table, while D and trimming were determined from the DNA. This sample carries approximately 210,000 clones, 85% to 90% of them seen once, and the ten largest clones take around a tenth. The origin of this receptor is a man in his forties or fifties with COVID-19, enrolled during active disease. The material sequenced was peripheral blood. V and J are TRBV21-1 and TRBJ2-7; the table names TRBD1, a call not compared with the DNA. TRBV21-1 represents a pseudogene. Written as DNA, the CDR3 is TGTGCCAGCAGCAAAGATATTGCAGGGTGCTACGAGCAGTACTTC. Encoded protein: CASSKDIAGCYEQYF.